This T cell receptor beta chain was profiled in a study of identical twins. Healthy Caucasian individuals made up all the donors. Germline V gene sequence: CDR1 MNHEY, CDR2 SMNVEV (reference sequence). This CDR3 contains 15 residues. Trimming took 3 bases from V and 0 from J, leaving 11 bases between them. Study conclusions and caveats: Weaker excess twin sharing was observed in beta out-of-frame sequences.

After template switching added a universal primer site, the resulting cDNA carried unique molecular identifiers. Each CDR3 protein gets one entry after TCRdb re-called the 5' RACE reads with MiXCR. The table includes 140,000 to 150,000 distinct CDR3 sequences, roughly 3.3% detected once. This clonotype was detected many times. Antigen: not known. The V and J genes are TRBV27 and TRBJ1-2; D is undetermined. The TCR comes from a man between 18 and 35 years old in good health. The sample was memory T cells sorted from blood. This chain's CDR3 is CASSFSRGANYGYTF. CDR3 nucleotide sequence: TGTGCCAGCAGTTTTAGTAGAGGAGCTAACTATGGCTACACCTTC.